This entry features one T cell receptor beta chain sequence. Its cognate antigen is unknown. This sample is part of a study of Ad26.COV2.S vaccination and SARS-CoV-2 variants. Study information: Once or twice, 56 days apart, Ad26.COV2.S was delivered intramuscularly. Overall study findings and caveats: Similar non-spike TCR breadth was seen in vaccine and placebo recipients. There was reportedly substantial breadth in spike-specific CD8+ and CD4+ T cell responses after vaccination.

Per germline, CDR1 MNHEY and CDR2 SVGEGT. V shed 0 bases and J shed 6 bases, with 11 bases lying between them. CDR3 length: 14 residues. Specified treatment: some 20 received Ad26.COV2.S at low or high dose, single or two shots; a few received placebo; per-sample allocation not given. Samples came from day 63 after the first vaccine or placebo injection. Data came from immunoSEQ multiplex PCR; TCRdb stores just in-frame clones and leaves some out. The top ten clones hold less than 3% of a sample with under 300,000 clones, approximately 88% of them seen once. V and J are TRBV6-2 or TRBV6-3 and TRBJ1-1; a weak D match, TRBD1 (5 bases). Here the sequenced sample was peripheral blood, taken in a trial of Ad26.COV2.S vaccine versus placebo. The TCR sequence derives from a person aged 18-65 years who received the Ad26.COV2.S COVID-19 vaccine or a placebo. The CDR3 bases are TGTGCCAGCAGTTACTCCATCCCGGGGGCTGAAGCTTTCTTT. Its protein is CASSYSIPGAEAFF.